The 26 T cell receptor beta chains in this list originate from one sample, sequenced in a study of T cells in Graves' hyperthyroidism and ophthalmopathy (dated by TCRdb to the late 2010s). The library was built by means of multiplex PCR. TCRdb lists the instrument as Illumina HiSeq 2000. Amplification of TCR beta CDR3 regions was carried out from RNA transcripts. For the first round of RT-PCR on the TCR CDR3, the HTBI primer set was used together with the Qiagen OneStep RT-PCR kit. TCRdb's own reprocessing of the public reads used fastp at Q25 and MiXCR and kept productive beta chains. One record per CDR3 amino acid sequence lists the most common genes and DNA. The table for this sample lists 300,000 to 450,000 distinct CDR3 sequences; around 13% of them were counted only once. Approximately 11% of the sample is in the top ten clones. The sequenced sample was blood. The receptors here all came from a woman aged 55-70 years with Graves' hyperthyroidism.

This clonotype showed up just a few times. CDR3 amino acids: CSVEDRGGVIGYTF. Here the CDR3 DNA reads TGCAGCGTTGAAGATCGGGGCGGGGTCATTGGCTACACCTTC. The chain couples TRBV29-1 to TRBJ1-2; D is perhaps TRBD1 (5 bases). V was cut by 0 bases and J by 7 bases, with 15 bases left in between. CDR1 is SQVTM, CDR2 ANQGSEA, per germline. The CDR3 is made up of 14 amino acids.

This rearrangement joins TRBV6-5 to TRBJ2-7; D uncertain. V lost 2 bases to trimming and J lost 3 bases, with 8 bases between them. The germline CDR1 and CDR2 sequences are MNHEY and SVGAGI. The CDR3 totals 13 residues. The CDR3 protein is CASSYSSNYEQYF. DNA for the CDR3: TGTGCCAGCAGTTACAGCTCCAACTACGAGCAGTACTTC.

This clonotype was picked up a small number of times. The V call is TRBV7-8, the J call TRBJ2-1; D is unclear. Germline V gene lookup returns CDR1 SGHVS and CDR2 FQNEAQ. This CDR3 has 13 amino acids. The germline V and J ends were trimmed by 1 base and 10 bases, with 11 bases remaining between them. CDR3 residues: CASSLGLGDEQFF. CDR3 nucleotides: TGTGCCAGCAGCTTAGGATTGGGTGACGAGCAGTTCTTC.

This clonotype was observed many times. The chain links TRBV27 to TRBJ2-7; D unresolved. The germline gives CDR1 MNHEY, CDR2 SMNVEV (reference sequence). V lost 0 bases to trimming and J lost 0 bases, with 3 bases between them. The CDR3 length is 13 residues. In nucleotides, the CDR3 is TGTGCCAGCAGTTTATCCCACTCCTACGAGCAGTACTTC. As protein: CASSLSHSYEQYF.

This clonotype was detected many times. This chain joins TRBV12-3 or TRBV12-4 and TRBJ2-1; D uncertain. The CDR3 is 12 amino acids. The germline V and J ends were trimmed by 3 bases and 8 bases, with 8 bases remaining between them. CDR3 bases: TGTGCCAGCAGTTTGACCGATGATGAGCAGTTCTTC. Residues: CASSLTDDEQFF.

To note about this clonotype: It is likely a read error, because the conserved phenylalanine at the end of the CDR3 is missing. This chain links TRBV6-1 with TRBJ2-5; TRBD1 is a possible D gene (6 bases). The CDR3 runs to 15 residues. The germline V gene encodes CDR1 MNHNS and CDR2 SASEGT. Trimming took 6 bases from V and 1 from J, leaving 15 bases between them. The CDR3: CASSPIGTPQETQYL. The CDR3 nucleotides are TGTGCCAGCAGCCCGATCGGGACACCCCAAGAGACCCAGTACCTC.

As DNA, the CDR3 is TGTGCCAGCCTTCCCCCCGGGGTCCGAGAGACCCAGTACTTC. Translation: CASLPPGVRETQYF. This chain uses TRBV7-9 with TRBJ2-5, with D tentatively TRBD2 (5 bases). CDR3 size: 14 residues. CDR1 and CDR2 (germline): SEHNR, FQNEAQ (reference sequence). V was shortened by 8 bases and J by 4 bases, with 17 bases between the two germline ends. Using reference TRBV7-9 and TRBJ2-5 for the parts outside the CDR3, the full variable domain is DTGVSQNPRHKITKRGQNVTFRCDPISEHNRLYWYRQTLGQGPEFLTYFQNEAQLEKSRLLSDRFSAERPKGSFSTLEIQRTEQGDSAMYLCASLPPGVRETQYFGPGTRLLVL.

This clonotype was recorded at least ten times. This chain joins TRBV2 and TRBJ2-4; tentatively, D is TRBD2 (6 bases). The germline V gene has CDR1 SNHLY and CDR2 FYNNEI. This CDR3 has 14 amino acids. The V and J ends lost 6 bases and 2 bases respectively, with 11 bases between them. The CDR3 sequence is CASSSGSSKNIQYF. The CDR3 DNA reads TGTGCCAGCAGCAGCGGGTCCTCCAAAAACATTCAGTACTTC.

This chain connects TRBV19 to TRBJ2-7, with D possibly TRBD2 on 6 matching bases. Trimming left V 6 bases short and J 3 bases short, with 21 bases between. This CDR3 region has 16 residues. Per the germline V gene, CDR1 is LNHDA and CDR2 is SQIVND (reference sequence). CDR3 nucleotides: TGTGCCAGTAGGACCACGACCGCGGGGCGCGTCTACGAGCAGTACTTC. Encoded protein: CASRTTTAGRVYEQYF.

The CDR3: CASRRTGEGTQYF. The CDR3 DNA reads as TGCGCCAGCAGACGGACAGGGGAAGGGACCCAGTACTTC. The V and J genes are TRBV5-1 and TRBJ2-5; 9 nucleotides line up with TRBD1. V lost 5 bases and J lost 7; bases outside the gene matches: 6. The CDR3 sequence is 13 residues long. CDR1 and CDR2 (germline): SGHRS, YFSETQ.

This clonotype was recorded a few times. This chain uses TRBV3-1 with TRBJ1-2, with TRBD1 identical over 8 bases. The CDR3 is 16 residues long. CDR1 and CDR2 (germline): LGHDT, YNNKEL (reference sequence). Losses at the gene ends were 1 base for V and 7 bases for J; bases not matched to a gene: 11. CDR3 in DNA: TGTGCCAGCAGCCAAGGAAGGGACAGGCGCTGGAGTGGCTACACCTTC. This gives the protein CASSQGRDRRWSGYTF.

This clonotype was seen more than once but under ten times. The chain recombines TRBV20-1 with TRBJ2-1; 7 bases are shared with TRBD2. The V segment lost 6 bases and the J segment 2 bases; nucleotides outside the gene matches: 13. Germline lookup yields CDR1 DFQATT and CDR2 SNEGSKA (reference sequence). This CDR3 has 16 amino acids. DNA of the CDR3: TGCAGTGCCAAGATCCCCGGGACTACCACCTACAATGAGCAGTTCTTC. This sequence encodes CSAKIPGTTTYNEQFF.

This clonotype has a handful of counts. The chain couples TRBV9 to TRBJ2-1, with 9 positions matching TRBD1. Germline CDR1 is SGDLS and CDR2 is YYNGEE. CDR3 length: 16 residues. The V and J ends lost 0 bases and 8 bases, in that order; junction bases with no gene match: 9. CDR3 region: CASSVEGRTGVDEQFF. DNA for the CDR3: TGTGCCAGCAGCGTAGAAGGTAGGACAGGGGTGGATGAGCAGTTCTTC.

In this sample, this clonotype turned up many times. The chain uses TRBV18 and TRBJ2-1; 12 nucleotides agree with TRBD2. The V gene's germline CDR1 is KGHSH and CDR2 LQKENI. After removal of 3 bases from V and 0 bases from J, the junction contained 3 bases not matched to a gene. The CDR3 spans 17 residues. Here the CDR3 DNA reads TGTGCCAGCTCACCTAGGACTAGCGGGGACTCCTACAATGAGCAGTTCTTC. Encoded protein: CASSPRTSGDSYNEQFF.

At least ten counts were recorded for this clonotype. This chain connects TRBV28 to TRBJ2-2, with a possible D match to TRBD1 (6 bases). Germline V gene data show CDR1 as MDHEN and CDR2 as SYDVKM. V lost 11 bases to trimming and J lost 0 bases, with 16 bases between them. The CDR3 runs 15 residues. This CDR3 is CASTPGDPNTGELFF. DNA of the CDR3: TGTGCCTCGACCCCAGGGGACCCGAACACCGGGGAGCTGTTTTTT.

This clonotype was found many times. This chain links TRBV5-1 with TRBJ2-1; 7 nucleotides line up with TRBD2. The CDR3 loop spans 16 amino acids. Trimming cost V 3 bases and J 8 bases; bases outside gene matches: 14. Germline-derived CDR1 and CDR2 are SGHRS and YFSETQ. This chain's CDR3 is CASSSSSWYGGDEQFF. The CDR3 nucleotides are TGCGCCAGCAGCTCCTCTAGCTGGTATGGGGGGGATGAGCAGTTCTTC.

The chain has TRBV6-2 or TRBV6-3 and TRBJ2-5, with TRBD2 identical over 8 bases. Germline assignment: CDR1 MNHEY and CDR2 SVGEGT. The CDR3 has 14 residues. Trimming cost V 4 bases and J 7 bases; bases outside gene matches: 8. The CDR3 nucleotides read TGTGCCAGCAGTTTAGAAGCGGGAGTTTGGACCCAGTACTTC. Translating gives CASSLEAGVWTQYF.

The sample holds a few counts of this clonotype. Germline and junction disagree at one end, which may indicate a read error. This rearrangement joins TRBV20-1 to TRBJ2-2; 9 nucleotides line up with TRBD2. Germline CDR1 and CDR2: DFQATT and SNEGSKA (reference sequence). The CDR3 has 15 amino acids. The DNA for the CDR3 is TGCAGTGCTTCGTGGGCGGGAGGGCCCTCCGGGGAACTGTTTTTT. Protein: CSASWAGGPSGELFF.

This clonotype was observed at least ten times. V gene TRBV29-1 combines with J gene TRBJ1-1; D is unclear. Trimming pared 6 bases from V and 0 bases from J, leaving 11 bases between. This CDR3 is 13 amino acids long. The germline V gene has CDR1 SQVTM and CDR2 ANQGSEA. The CDR3 sequence is CSVHGFMNTEAFF. DNA of the CDR3: TGCAGCGTGCACGGCTTCATGAACACTGAAGCTTTCTTT.

This clonotype occurred many times. The chain joins TRBV7-9 to TRBJ2-5; 10 nucleotides align to TRBD2. The V segment lost 1 base and the J segment 3 bases; nucleotides outside the gene matches: 5. The CDR3 extends over 16 amino acids. In germline, CDR1 is SEHNR, CDR2 FQNEAQ (reference sequence). The CDR3 spells CASSLENLAGEETQYF. The CDR3, as DNA: TGTGCCAGCAGCTTAGAGAATCTAGCGGGGGAAGAGACCCAGTACTTC.

This clonotype was recorded at least ten times. V and J are TRBV11-2 and TRBJ2-1; 14 nucleotides match TRBD2. V lost 4 bases, J lost 9 bases, and 5 bases stayed unmatched. The CDR3 runs 15 residues. Germline CDR1 SGHAT, CDR2 FQNNGV. The CDR3 DNA follows: TGTGCCAGCAGCTCGGGACTAGCGGGAGAGGGTGAGCAGTTCTTC. It yields the protein CASSSGLAGEGEQFF.

This clonotype was counted between two and nine times. The J gene is TRBJ2-6, the V gene TRBV28, with D perhaps given as TRBD1 or TRBD2 (6 bases each). This CDR3 region has 18 residues. The germline gives CDR1 MDHEN, CDR2 SYDVKM. V was trimmed by 0 bases and J by 4 bases, leaving 16 bases between them. The CDR3 spells CASSLWGAGIRGANVLTF. In DNA form, the CDR3 reads TGTGCCAGCAGTTTATGGGGGGCGGGGATCCGGGGGGCCAACGTCCTGACTTTC.

A few counts support this clonotype. This chain connects TRBV5-1 to TRBJ2-1, with D perhaps TRBD2 (6 bases). Germline V CDR1 and CDR2: SGHRS, YFSETQ. The V and J ends lost 1 base and 2 bases respectively, with 10 bases between them. The CDR3 length is 15 residues. CDR3 loop: CASSLTGSTYNEQFF. CDR3 nucleotides: TGCGCCAGCAGCTTGACCGGGAGCACCTACAATGAGCAGTTCTTC.

At least ten counts were recorded for this clonotype. The chain's CDR3 is CASSLSSYNEQFF. The CDR3 bases are TGTGCCAGCAGTCTGAGCTCCTACAATGAGCAGTTCTTC. This chain connects TRBV27 to TRBJ2-1, with D unresolved. The CDR3 length is 13 residues. Germline-derived CDR1 and CDR2 are MNHEY and SMNVEV (reference sequence). Between the trimmed V and J ends, which lost 5 bases and 0 bases, there was a span of 5 bases.

In its sample, this clonotype was seen many times. The rearrangement joins TRBV27 to TRBJ1-1; a weak D match, TRBD1 (5 bases). Germline CDR1 is MNHEY and CDR2 is SMNVEV (reference sequence). Trimming shortened V by 6 bases and J by 1 base, and 15 bases separated the two germline ends. This CDR3 has 15 amino acids. The DNA for the CDR3 is TGTGCCAGCAGGACGGGAGGGGCTGCGAACACTGAAGCTTTCTTT. Protein: CASRTGGAANTEAFF.

Written as DNA, the CDR3 is TGTGCCAGCAGCTTAGCTTACAGGAGCGATACGCAGTATTTT. This translates into CASSLAYRSDTQYF. This chain joins TRBV7-8 and TRBJ2-3; a weak D match, TRBD1 (5 bases). The CDR3 runs 14 residues. The germline V gene has CDR1 SGHVS and CDR2 FQNEAQ. V lost 0 bases and J lost 6, with 10 bases in between. The full variable domain, with the rest looked up from reference TRBV7-8 and TRBJ2-3, is GAGVSQSPRYKVAKRGQDVALRCDPISGHVSLFWYQQALGQGPEFLTYFQNEAQLDKSGLPSDRFFAERPEGSVSTLKIQRTQQEDSAVYLCASSLAYRSDTQYFGPGTRLTVL.